This T cell receptor beta chain was found in a study of blood T cell repertoires in COVID-19. On the study more broadly: Sites across the United States, Italy and Spain contributed samples from acute and convalescent COVID-19. In each case, the material was cDNA or gDNA derived from T cells, B-cell-depleted T cells, or PBMCs.

In the authors' workflow: Amplifying reference gene primers gave estimates of nucleated cell counts. Libraries were prepared by immunoSEQ multiplex PCR; TCRdb keeps only in-frame clonotypes and omits some of them. The DNA was the basis for D and trimming; V, J and clone size are from that table. The table includes tens of thousands of clones, around 91% detected once. The receptor's source is a man in his sixties with acute or convalescent COVID-19. Source material: peripheral blood.

The CDR3 bases are TGTGCCAGCAGTGAGGGTCTCTACGAGCAGTACTTC. It codes for CASSEGLYEQYF. The J gene is TRBJ2-7, the V gene TRBV12-3 or TRBV12-4; TRBD2 might be the D (5 bases). Trimming took 5 bases from V and 3 from J, leaving 8 bases between them. The CDR3 runs to 12 residues.